This section outlines one T cell receptor beta chain sequence together with its context. Its antigen is not identified. The sample belongs to a study of cytomegalovirus exposure and HLA in healthy donors. Nominally healthy donors were sampled, though unrecorded immune exposures were likely. Researchers ran the PCR with 60 Vbeta and 13 Jbeta primers. Generated by immunoSEQ multiplex PCR, the TCRdb table keeps only in-frame clones and is missing some. The sample lists fewer than 250,000 clones, 70% to 75% occurring once. Whole-study findings and limits: TCR beta sequences numbering around 15,000 were associated with HLA alleles at 0.05 false discovery rate in a later analysis. In vitro assays verified that a few CMV-associated chains recognized CMV antigens specifically. Association of a missense DCLRE1C variant with TCR beta V- and J-gene trimming was reported in a later analysis.

Material: PBMCs. This TCR was recovered from a man aged 30-40 years in good health and CMV-seropositive.

In DNA form, the CDR3 reads TGTGCCAGTACCGTAGGAGGGGAAGACGGCTACACCTTC. It translates to CASTVGGEDGYTF. The chain uses TRBV19 and TRBJ1-2; TRBD1 might be the D (5 bases). Trimming removed 7 bases at V and 8 bases at J, with 17 bases between. The CDR3 sequence is 13 residues long. Germline V gives CDR1 LNHDA, CDR2 SQIVND (reference sequence). The variable domain in full, completed from reference TRBV19 and TRBJ1-2, reads DGGITQSPKYLFRKEGQNVTLSCEQNLNHDAMYWYRQDPGQGLRLIYYSQIVNDFQKGDIAEGYSVSREKKESFPLTVTSAQKNPTAFYLCASTVGGEDGYTFGSGTRLTVV.